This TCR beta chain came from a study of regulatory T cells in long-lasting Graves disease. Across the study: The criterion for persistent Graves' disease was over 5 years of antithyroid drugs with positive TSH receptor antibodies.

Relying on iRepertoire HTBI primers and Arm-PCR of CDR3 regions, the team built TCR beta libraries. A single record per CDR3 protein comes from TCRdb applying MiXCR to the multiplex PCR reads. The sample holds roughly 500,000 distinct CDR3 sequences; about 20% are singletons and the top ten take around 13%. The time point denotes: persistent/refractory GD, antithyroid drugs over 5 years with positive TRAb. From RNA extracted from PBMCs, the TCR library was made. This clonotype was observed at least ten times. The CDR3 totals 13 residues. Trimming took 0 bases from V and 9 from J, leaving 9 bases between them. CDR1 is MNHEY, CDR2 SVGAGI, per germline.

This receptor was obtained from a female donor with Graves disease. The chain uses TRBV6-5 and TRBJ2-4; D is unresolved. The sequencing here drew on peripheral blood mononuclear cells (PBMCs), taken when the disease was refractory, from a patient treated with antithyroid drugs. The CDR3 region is CASSYSKGTIQYF. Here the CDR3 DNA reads TGTGCCAGCAGTTACTCGAAGGGAACCATTCAGTACTTC.